Listed below are T cell receptor beta chains from one sample, sequenced in a study of shared clonotypes between healthy human individuals. The repertoire was sequenced with immunoSEQ multiplex PCR; TCRdb's copy has only in-frame clones and lacks some. Of about a million clones listed, over 75% are singletons. Input material: memory CD4+ T cells sorted from blood. These receptors were taken from a man between 18 and 35 years old in good health. The CDR3 runs from the conserved cysteine through the conserved F or W. A D gene is named only where the DNA matches it firmly. Clone size, where shown, is once, few, many, or a class for clones that have expanded.

clone size,J gene,D gene,V gene,CDR3 protein,CDR3 DNA
.,TRBJ2-4,.,TRBV4-3,CASSQDAPTGGYIQYF,TGCGCCAGCAGCCAAGATGCGCCTACCGGAGGGTACATTCAGTACTTC
few,TRBJ2-5,.,TRBV5-1,CASSATVTQETQYF,TGCGCCAGCAGCGCCACAGTTACCCAAGAGACCCAGTACTTC
.,TRBJ1-6,.,TRBV4-1,CASSQDSSSYNSPLHF,TGCGCCAGCAGCCAAGATAGTAGCTCCTATAATTCACCCCTCCACTTT
.,TRBJ2-4,.,TRBV11-2,CASSLDRGGQLAKNIQYF,TGTGCCAGCAGCTTAGATCGGGGGGGACAGCTAGCCAAAAACATTCAGTACTTC
.,TRBJ2-1,.,TRBV7-8,CASSLEEGPNEQFF,TGTGCCAGCAGCTTAGAAGAGGGCCCCAATGAGCAGTTCTTC
.,TRBJ2-5,.,TRBV6-1,CASTSGGSGQTTQYF,TGTGCCAGCACTTCAGGAGGCAGCGGACAGACGACCCAGTACTTC
.,TRBJ2-1,.,TRBV29-1,CSVQLYNEQFF,TGCAGCGTCCAGCTCTACAATGAGCAGTTCTTC
.,TRBJ2-2,TRBD1,TRBV19,CASSPSTGGTGELFF,TGTGCCAGTAGTCCATCCACAGGGGGGACCGGGGAGCTGTTTTTT
.,TRBJ1-2,.,TRBV28,CASSFRGYGYTF,TGTGCCAGCAGCTTCAGAGGCTATGGCTACACCTTC
few,TRBJ1-4,TRBD1,TRBV30,CAWSGTGTLNEKLFF,TGTGCCTGGAGTGGGACAGGGACGCTTAATGAAAAACTGTTTTTT
.,TRBJ2-4,.,TRBV5-6,CASSLGYRGDIQYF,TGTGCCAGCAGCTTGGGCTACAGAGGGGACATTCAGTACTTC
.,TRBJ1-4,TRBD1,TRBV19,CASIAGGEVEKLFF,TGTGCCAGTATCGCAGGGGGCGAGGTTGAAAAACTGTTTTTT
.,TRBJ2-2,.,TRBV7-9,CASSSAPGELFF,TGTGCCAGCAGCTCCGCCCCCGGGGAGCTGTTTTTT
.,TRBJ1-1,.,TRBV21-1,CASRAEGDTEAFF,TGTGCCAGCCGGGCGGAGGGGGACACTGAAGCTTTCTTT
.,TRBJ2-7,TRBD2,TRBV4-2,CASSQEAGGLSYEQYF,TGTGCCAGCAGCCAAGAGGCGGGAGGGCTCTCCTACGAGCAGTACTTC
.,TRBJ2-7,.,TRBV27,CASRPYRESYEQYF,TGTGCCAGCAGGCCGTACCGGGAGTCCTACGAGCAGTACTTC
.,TRBJ2-3,.,TRBV7-2,CASSLQGFSTDTQYF,TGTGCCAGCAGCTTACAGGGTTTTAGCACAGATACGCAGTATTTT
.,TRBJ2-1,.,TRBV5-1,CASSLAETSNEQFF,TGCGCCAGCAGCTTGGCCGAGACTTCAAATGAGCAGTTCTTC
.,TRBJ2-5,TRBD1,TRBV28,CASSWGGTGLETQYF,TGTGCCAGCAGTTGGGGCGGGACAGGGTTAGAGACCCAGTACTTC
.,TRBJ1-1,.,TRBV20-1,CSGTANTEAFF,TGCAGTGGGACAGCGAACACTGAAGCTTTCTTT
few,TRBJ1-2,.,TRBV2,CASSEAPGAGYGYTF,TGTGCCAGCAGTGAAGCGCCCGGGGCAGGCTATGGCTACACCTTC
.,TRBJ1-2,TRBD1,TRBV19,CASRTTGGEFSGYTF,TGTGCCAGTAGGACTACAGGGGGGGAATTCAGTGGCTACACCTTC
.,TRBJ2-2,TRBD2,TRBV6-6,CASSGTTNTGELFF,TGTGCCAGCTCCGGGACTACGAACACCGGGGAGCTGTTTTTT
once,TRBJ1-6,TRBD1,TRBV30,CAWKDRVNSPLHF,TGTGCCTGGAAGGACAGGGTCAATTCACCCCTCCACTTT
once,TRBJ2-4,.,TRBV18,CASSAVRGKNIQYF,TGTGCCAGCTCAGCCGTACGGGGCAAAAACATTCAGTACTTC
.,TRBJ1-2,TRBD1,TRBV19,CASRGQSPGYTF,TGTGCCAGTAGGGGACAGTCTCCTGGCTACACCTTC
.,TRBJ2-5,.,TRBV2,CASSVRGYQETQYF,TGTGCCAGCAGTGTCAGGGGTTACCAAGAGACCCAGTACTTC
.,TRBJ2-5,TRBD1,TRBV27,CASSVQGTYQETQYF,TGTGCCAGCAGTGTACAGGGGACCTACCAAGAGACCCAGTACTTC
.,TRBJ2-7,.,TRBV7-2,CASSPAAGIPYEQYF,TGTGCCAGCAGCCCCGCTGCAGGAATACCCTACGAGCAGTACTTC
.,TRBJ1-5,.,TRBV2,CASSEMTVDQPQHF,TGTGCCAGCAGTGAAATGACGGTGGATCAGCCCCAGCATTTT